Listed below are T cell receptor beta chains from one sample, sequenced in a study of cytomegalovirus exposure and HLA in healthy donors. Sequencing was performed with immunoSEQ multiplex PCR; in TCRdb, only in-frame clones are kept and a portion is missing. This sample has just under 95,000 clones, with 60% to 80% found just once. The sample comprised PBMCs. The receptors originated from a man between 45 and 60 years old in good health and CMV-seropositive. Both conserved end residues are part of each CDR3. D genes are given only for firm matches. The size entry is marked missing in some rows and otherwise reads once, few, many or a size class.

D gene,V gene,clone size,J gene,CDR3 DNA,CDR3 protein
-,TRBV7-6,few,TRBJ2-2,TGTGCCAGCAGCTTAGACAGGGAGCTGTTTTTT,CASSLDRELFF
TRBD1,TRBV29-1,-,TRBJ1-2,TGCAGCACCAGCCGGGACAGGGTAGAGGGCTACCCCTTC,CSTSRDRVEGYPF
-,TRBV18,-,TRBJ2-7,TGTGCCAGCTCACCACCAGGCAGGGAGGTCGAGCAGTACTTC,CASSPPGREVEQYF
TRBD1,TRBV30,-,TRBJ2-7,TGTGCCTGGAGTTACCGGACAGGCAGGGGTAGAGAGCAGTACTTC,CAWSYRTGRGREQYF
TRBD1,TRBV2,-,TRBJ2-7,TGTGCCAGCAGTGGGACAGGTACCCCCTACGAGCAGTACTTC,CASSGTGTPYEQYF
TRBD1,TRBV28,once,TRBJ1-6,TGTGCCAGCAGTTCTCATTCAGGGGGCTCCTATAATTCACCCCTCCACTTT,CASSSHSGGSYNSPLHF
-,TRBV6-1,-,TRBJ1-2,TGTGCCAGCAGTGAACCGGGACAAGGGAACTATGGCTACACCTTC,CASSEPGQGNYGYTF
TRBD1,TRBV7-9,-,TRBJ2-1,TGTGCCAGCAGCCGCGGACAGGGGGCTAATGAGCAGTTCTTC,CASSRGQGANEQFF
TRBD2,TRBV19,-,TRBJ2-3,TGTGCCAGTACCCCGACTAGCGGGGCCACAGATACGCAGTATTTT,CASTPTSGATDTQYF
-,TRBV9,-,TRBJ2-7,TGTGCCAGCAGCTTGGGGGACACCTACGAGCAGTACTTC,CASSLGDTYEQYF
TRBD1,TRBV10-3,-,TRBJ1-2,TGTGCCATCAGTGTAGGACAGGGGGCCTCTGGCTACACCTTC,CAISVGQGASGYTF
-,TRBV9,-,TRBJ2-3,TGTGCCAGCAGCGTAGACCCCAGGGGATCCACAGATACGCAGTATTTT,CASSVDPRGSTDTQYF
-,TRBV12-1,once,TRBJ2-2,TGTGCCAGCAGCCCCCTTTCCAGGGGGAACACCGGGGAGCTGTTTTTT,CASSPLSRGNTGELFF
-,TRBV5-6,-,TRBJ1-6,TGTGCCAGCAGCCGCCGGGGGGCGGGATCACCCCTCCACTTT,CASSRRGAGSPLHF
-,TRBV5-5,once,TRBJ1-1,TGTGCCAGCAGCTTGGCAGTGAACACTGAAGCTTTCTTT,CASSLAVNTEAFF
-,TRBV30,once,TRBJ2-1,TGTGCCTGGGACGGGGGAGCATACAATGAGCAGTTCTTC,CAWDGGAYNEQFF
TRBD2,TRBV6-5,-,TRBJ2-3,TGTGCCAGCAGTTTCGGGGGACTAAACACAGATACGCAGTATTTT,CASSFGGLNTDTQYF
-,TRBV20-1,once,TRBJ1-5,TGCAGTGCTGTCGACAGGTCCCAGCATTTT,CSAVDRSQHF
-,TRBV27,-,TRBJ1-2,TGTGCCAGCAGTATTGGCAGGGCGGACTATGGCTACCCCTTC,CASSIGRADYGYPF
-,TRBV28,-,TRBJ2-7,TGTGCCAGCAGTTTATCCGGCCAAGGGGTGGACGAGCAGTACTTC,CASSLSGQGVDEQYF
-,TRBV6-5,-,TRBJ1-5,TGTGCCAGCGCTTGGCAGGTTGGACAGCCCCAGCATTTT,CASAWQVGQPQHF
-,TRBV6-5,-,TRBJ1-5,TGTGCCAGCAGTTACGAGCGCCAGCCCCAGCATTTT,CASSYERQPQHF
TRBD1,TRBV5-6,few,TRBJ1-4,TGTGCCAGCAGCCTTTGGACAGGGGGAGGTGAAAAACTGTTTTTT,CASSLWTGGGEKLFF
-,TRBV6-5,-,TRBJ1-2,TGTGCCAGCAGTTACACCGGAAGTTCCGCGGGCGGCTACACCTTC,CASSYTGSSAGGYTF
-,TRBV4-1,few,TRBJ2-7,TGCGCCAGCAGCCAAGATGTTCGGGCCTACGAGCAGTACTTC,CASSQDVRAYEQYF
-,TRBV5-6,-,TRBJ2-3,TGTGCCAGCAGCTTTGGGGGCCCTTACGGTACGCAGTATTTT,CASSFGGPYGTQYF
TRBD1,TRBV30,few,TRBJ2-5,TGTGCCTGGGTCCGGGACAGGACGTACCAAGAGACCCAGTACTTC,CAWVRDRTYQETQYF
-,TRBV12-5,-,TRBJ1-1,TGTGCTAGTGGTTCCTTCCGAGGGGGGGGGAACACTGAAGCTTTCTTT,CASGSFRGGGNTEAFF
-,TRBV27,-,TRBJ2-7,TGTGCCAGCAGTAAAGACAGTTTTAATTACCACGAGCAGTACTTC,CASSKDSFNYHEQYF
TRBD2,TRBV2,-,TRBJ2-1,TGTGCCAGCAGTGAAGCGAGGGCGGGGGGCCCCCTCTTC,CASSEARAGGPLF
TRBD2,TRBV10-3,-,TRBJ2-3,TGTGCCATCAGTGGTACTAGCGGGGCTGGTGATACGCAGTATTTT,CAISGTSGAGDTQYF
-,TRBV12-1,-,TRBJ2-1,TGTGCCAGCAGCTGCCCCGGGACAGGCGGTACGTACAATGAGCAGTTCTTC,CASSCPGTGGTYNEQFF
TRBD1,TRBV7-3,-,TRBJ1-1,TGTGCCAGCAGCCGGGGGGGACAGGGGAGCACTGAAGCTTTCTTT,CASSRGGQGSTEAFF
-,TRBV19,-,TRBJ1-1,TGTGCCAGTAGTGGACAGTTCACTGAAGCTTTCTTT,CASSGQFTEAFF
TRBD2,TRBV4-1,few,TRBJ2-5,TGCGCCAGCAGCCAAGGTCCTAGCGGATACCAAGAGACCCAGTACTTC,CASSQGPSGYQETQYF
TRBD1,TRBV5-1,-,TRBJ1-2,TGCGCCAGCAGCTTACAGGGGACAGCTAACTATGGCTACACCTTC,CASSLQGTANYGYTF
-,TRBV2,-,TRBJ1-1,TGTGCCAGCAGAGGATCGGGCACTGAAGCTTTCTTT,CASRGSGTEAFF
TRBD1,TRBV14,-,TRBJ1-1,TGTGCCAGCAGCCAAGAGACAGGGGCTGAAGCTTTCTTT,CASSQETGAEAFF
TRBD1,TRBV28,once,TRBJ1-1,TGTGCCAGCAGCACCACAGGGGAGTGGTCCGGAGCTTTCTTT,CASSTTGEWSGAFF
TRBD1,TRBV19,few,TRBJ1-2,TGTGCCAGTAGTCCCGGGACAGGGTTTTTCGGCTACACCTTC,CASSPGTGFFGYTF
TRBD1,TRBV29-1,-,TRBJ2-3,TGCAGCGTCGGTACAGGGGTCGCTAGCACAGATACGCAGTATTTT,CSVGTGVASTDTQYF
-,TRBV6-5,-,TRBJ2-7,TGTGCCAGCAGCATTCGGACACCTCCCCCCCGCGAGCAGTACTTC,CASSIRTPPPREQYF
-,TRBV7-9,few,TRBJ1-3,TGTGCCAGCAGCCCACAGGCGGGAACCTCTGGAAACACCATATATTTT,CASSPQAGTSGNTIYF
TRBD1,TRBV25-1,-,TRBJ1-1,TGTGCCAGCGGGGAAAGTCGGACAGGGTACACTGAAGCTTTCTTT,CASGESRTGYTEAFF
TRBD2,TRBV5-1,-,TRBJ2-2,TGCGCCAGCAGCCCCCCCGGACAGCCGGGAACTAGCGGGGCGAACACCGGGGAGCTGTTTTTT,CASSPPGQPGTSGANTGELFF
TRBD1,TRBV9,-,TRBJ2-2,TGTGCCAGCAGCCTCCCTCCTACCGGGACAGGGGGCCGGGAGCTGTTTTTT,CASSLPPTGTGGRELFF
-,TRBV7-9,-,TRBJ1-1,TGTGCCAGCAGCAGCGACGGGGGGGCCATGAACACTGAAGCTTTCTTT,CASSSDGGAMNTEAFF
-,TRBV21-1,-,TRBJ1-5,TGTGCCAGCAGCGCCCACCAGTTGGCCCAGTTGGGCAATCAGCCCCAGCATTTT,CASSAHQLAQLGNQPQHF
TRBD1,TRBV7-2,-,TRBJ1-1,TGTGCCAGCAGCGTTTCACAGGGGGCACCCGAAGCTTTCTTT,CASSVSQGAPEAFF
-,TRBV18,once,TRBJ1-1,TGTGCCAGCTCACCGCTCAGTAAATTCACTGAAGCTTTCTTT,CASSPLSKFTEAFF
TRBD2,TRBV5-1,-,TRBJ2-3,TGCGCCAGCAGCTTGGCCGTAGCGGGGACTAGCACAGATACGCAGTATTTT,CASSLAVAGTSTDTQYF